This T cell receptor beta chain came from a study of blood T cell repertoires in COVID-19. Study context: Acute-phase and convalescent COVID-19 samples originated in the United States, Italy and Spain.

The protocol was immunoSEQ multiplex PCR, while the TCRdb copy is restricted to in-frame clones and leaves out a portion. The data show 260,000 or so clones, roughly 80% seen once. Trimming took 7 bases from V and 4 from J, leaving 13 bases between them. CDR1 SQVTM and CDR2 ANQGSEA come from the germline V gene. This CDR3 contains 12 residues. Donors were grouped by their self-reported clinical history. The sequence was obtained from a woman in her thirties or forties who had been exposed to COVID-19. V and J are TRBV29-1 and TRBJ1-1; D perhaps matches TRBD1 (5 bases). Material: PBMCs or T cells enriched from blood (not recorded which). DNA of the CDR3: TGCAGCGGTGTTGGGGGAGGCACTGAAGCTTTCTTT. Its translation: CSGVGGGTEAFF.